These 10 T cell receptor beta chains originate from one sample sequenced in a study of blood T cell repertoires in COVID-19. TCRdb's copy holds only in-frame clones and misses some; the assay was immunoSEQ multiplex PCR. This table has some 89,000 clones, roughly 80% appearing once. The sequencing sample was made of peripheral blood. The receptors shown here come from a man in his 60s with acute or convalescent COVID-19.

The rearrangement links TRBV5-1 to TRBJ2-2; D remains ambiguous. This CDR3 comprises 14 residues. Germline V gene sequence: CDR1 SGHRS, CDR2 YFSETQ. V lost 0 bases, J lost 6 bases, and 9 bases lay in between. The CDR3: CASSLVQLAGELFF. Written as DNA, the CDR3 is TGCGCCAGCAGCTTGGTACAGCTGGCCGGGGAGCTGTTTTTT. The whole variable domain, filled in from reference TRBV5-1 and TRBJ2-2, reads KAGVTQTPRYLIKTRGQQVTLSCSPISGHRSVSWYQQTPGQGLQFLFEYFSETQRNKGNFPGRFSGRQFSNSRSEMNVSTLELGDSALYLCASSLVQLAGELFFGEGSRLTVL.

This clone was seen more than once but under ten times. The CDR3 spells CASSLSGQVILNEQYF. The CDR3, as DNA: TGTGCCAGCAGTTTATCGGGACAGGTGATTCTAAACGAGCAGTACTTC. The chain uses TRBV27 and TRBJ2-7, with 8 bases matching TRBD1. CDR1 MNHEY and CDR2 SMNVEV come from the germline V gene (reference sequence). Trimming cost V 0 bases and J 5 bases; bases outside gene matches: 9. This CDR3 contains 16 residues.

This sequence joins TRBV5-1 and TRBJ2-7; TRBD1 aligns across 9 bases. The germline V gene has CDR1 SGHRS and CDR2 YFSETQ. The CDR3 totals 16 residues. V lost 5 bases, J lost 2 bases, and 11 bases stayed unmatched. CDR3 sequence: CASSADSGTGPYEQYF. In DNA form, the CDR3 reads TGCGCCAGCAGTGCCGACAGCGGGACAGGGCCCTACGAGCAGTACTTC.

This chain uses TRBV7-2 with TRBJ2-5; D might be TRBD1 (5 bases). V was pared by 1 base and J by 4 bases, with 16 bases between. CDR3 length: 16 residues. Germline values: CDR1 SGHTA, CDR2 FQGNSA. Written as DNA, the CDR3 is TGTGCCAGCAGCTTAGAAGCCCAGGGCCGGCGAGAGACCCAGTACTTC. This codes for CASSLEAQGRRETQYF.

This CDR3 is CATSGGRKVNEQFF. The CDR3 nucleotides are TGTGCCACCAGTGGCGGGAGGAAAGTGAATGAGCAGTTCTTC. The rearrangement joins TRBV24-1 to TRBJ2-1, with 8 bases fitting TRBD2. Germline V lookup: CDR1 KGHDR, CDR2 SFDVKD. CDR3 length: 14 amino acids. With 5 bases clipped from V and 7 bases from J, the junction kept 6 bases outside the gene matches.

The chain links TRBV7-2 to TRBJ2-7, with TRBD2 matching 8 bases. The J segment lost 2 bases and the V segment lost 2 bases, leaving 5 bases of the junction unmatched. The CDR3 runs 15 residues. The germline V gene has CDR1 SGHTA and CDR2 FQGNSA. DNA for the CDR3: TGTGCCAGCAGCTTATCACCGGGGGGGCCCTACGAGCAGTACTTC. Its translation is CASSLSPGGPYEQYF.

This sequence joins TRBV18 and TRBJ2-7; weak D call: TRBD1 (5 bases). Trimming stripped 3 bases from V and 3 bases from J, with 9 bases between. Germline V gene data show CDR1 as KGHSH and CDR2 as LQKENI. This CDR3 is 13 amino acids long. The CDR3 DNA is TGTGCCAGCTCACCTCAGGGCATCTACGAGCAGTACTTC. Residues: CASSPQGIYEQYF.

This sequence joins TRBV10-1 and TRBJ1-6; D not resolved. The V and J ends lost 6 bases and 6 bases respectively, with 9 bases between them. The CDR3 extends over 13 amino acids. Per the germline V gene, CDR1 is WNHNN and CDR2 is SYGVQD (reference sequence). CDR3 sequence (DNA): TGCGCCAGCAGCCCGAGTGCTAATTCACCCCTCCACTTT. Its translation: CASSPSANSPLHF.

This chain links TRBV4-2 with TRBJ2-5; tentative D call: TRBD2 (7 bases). The V end was cut by 0 bases, the J end by 5 bases, with 19 bases between. The CDR3 contains 17 residues. CDR1 LGHNA and CDR2 YNFKEQ come from the germline V gene. The CDR3: CASSQDHASGGGETQYF. The CDR3 DNA follows: TGTGCCAGCAGCCAAGATCATGCTAGCGGAGGGGGGGAGACCCAGTACTTC.

The chain has TRBV14 and TRBJ2-2; 11 nucleotides align to TRBD1. The CDR3 is made up of 16 amino acids. V was pared by 4 bases and J by 5 bases, with 6 bases of the junction left unmatched. CDR1 and CDR2 (germline): SGHDN, FVKESK. In DNA, the CDR3 is TGTGCCAGCAGCCGCCCCGGGACAGGGGGGACCGGGGAGCTGTTTTTT. Amino acid sequence: CASSRPGTGGTGELFF.